One sample yielded the 4 T cell receptor beta chains listed below, sequenced in a study of T-cell memory formation after mild COVID-19. A single record per CDR3 protein comes from TCRdb applying MiXCR to the 5' RACE reads. Here the sample spans approximately 350,000 distinct CDR3 sequences, around 27% being singletons. Sequenced input: PBMCs or a T cell subset sorted from them (not recorded which). The source of these receptors is an adult woman who had mild COVID-19 (a few samples of this study predate the infection). Cell type and time point are not known.

J is TRBJ2-7 and V is TRBV12-3 or TRBV12-4, with D possibly matching TRBD1 (6 bases). The CDR3 runs to 13 residues. Between the trimmed V and J ends, which lost 5 bases and 4 bases, there was a span of 12 bases. CDR3 in amino acids: CASSLRGMYEQYF. CDR3 DNA: TGTGCCAGCAGTCTCAGGGGAATGTACGAGCAGTACTTC.

This chain uses TRBV3-1 with TRBJ2-2; D possibly matches TRBD1 or TRBD2 (5 bases each). CDR3 length: 15 residues. V lost 4 bases and J 3 bases, leaving 12 bases between the germline ends. Germline V lookup: CDR1 LGHDT, CDR2 YNNKEL (reference sequence). CDR3 in amino acids: CASSRDRDDTGELFF. In DNA, the CDR3 is TGTGCCAGCAGCCGGGACCGGGACGACACCGGGGAGCTGTTTTTT. The complete variable domain, with remaining parts taken from reference TRBV3-1 and TRBJ2-2, reads DTAVSQTPKYLVTQMGNDKSIKCEQNLGHDTMYWYKQDSKKFLKIMFSYNNKELIINETVPNRFSPKSPDKAHLNLHINSLELGDSAVYFCASSRDRDDTGELFFGEGSRLTVL.

This clonotype was recorded a few times. The chain combines TRBV9 with TRBJ2-2; 11 bases are a match to TRBD2. Trimming took 4 bases from V and 0 from J; bases not matched to a gene: 8. Germline CDR1 is SGDLS and CDR2 is YYNGEE. This CDR3 has 18 residues. This chain's CDR3 is CASSLPASGGSNTGELFF. The DNA of the CDR3 is TGTGCCAGCAGCCTACCTGCTAGCGGGGGGTCGAACACCGGGGAGCTGTTTTTT.

This clonotype was observed a handful of times. The chain couples TRBV10-3 to TRBJ1-1; 7 bases map to TRBD1. The V and J ends lost 2 bases and 1 base, in that order; junction bases with no gene match: 4. The germline V gene has CDR1 ENHRY and CDR2 SYGVKD. The CDR3 contains 15 residues. The chain's CDR3 is CAISELGTENTEAFF. The CDR3 coding sequence is TGTGCCATCAGTGAGCTCGGGACAGAGAACACTGAAGCTTTCTTT.